These 8 T cell receptor beta chains were sequenced from one sample in a study of cytomegalovirus exposure and HLA in healthy donors. PCR employed 60 Vbeta and 13 Jbeta primers. Produced via immunoSEQ multiplex PCR; TCRdb's table is partial and in-frame only. Of under 200,000 clones listed, roughly 80% are singletons. Source material: PBMCs. The receptor set was obtained from a woman under 30 in good health and CMV-seronegative.

DNA of the CDR3: TGTGCCACCAGCAGTTGGAGGACAGGCAGCAATCAGCCCCAGCATTTT. Its protein is CATSSWRTGSNQPQHF. The J gene is TRBJ1-5, the V gene TRBV15, with 7 bases aligning to TRBD1. In germline, CDR1 is LNHNV, CDR2 YYDKDF (reference sequence). The CDR3 runs 16 residues. After removal of 3 bases from V and 1 base from J, the junction contained 6 bases not matched to a gene.

This clone showed up just a few times. The J gene is TRBJ2-1, the V gene TRBV21-1; the table's D call, TRBD2, was not checked against the DNA. TRBV21-1 is listed as a pseudogene. There are 16 residues in the CDR3. The CDR3 protein is CASSKRGYLYYNEQFF. The CDR3 DNA is TGTGCCAGCAGCAAACGCGGCTACCTATACTACAATGAGCAGTTCTTC.

To note about this clone: This sample includes further DNA sequences coding for the same CDR3. The V and J genes are TRBV6-5 and TRBJ1-1; D unresolved. V shed 6 bases and J shed 4 bases, with 21 bases lying between them. The length of the CDR3 is 16 residues. Germline-derived CDR1 and CDR2 are MNHEY and SVGAGI. The CDR3 is CASSYDSTGLLTEAFF. Here the CDR3 DNA reads TGTGCCAGCAGCTACGATTCGACGGGTTTACTCACTGAAGCTTTCTTT.

This sequence joins TRBV20-1 and TRBJ2-1; tentative D call: TRBD2 (5 bases). Germline loops: CDR1 DFQATT, CDR2 SNEGSKA (reference sequence). This CDR3 comprises 11 residues. V gave up 3 bases and J gave up 9 bases, with 9 bases separating them. For the CDR3, the DNA is TGCAGTGCTAGGACTACGACTGAGCAGTTCTTC. It codes for CSARTTTEQFF.

This clone has a single count. This chain connects TRBV11-3 to TRBJ2-7; TRBD1 matches 9 bases. The CDR3 is 12 amino acids. CDR1 and CDR2 (germline): SGHNT, YENEEA. With V trimmed by 8 bases and J by 4 bases, 3 bases remained unmatched. CDR3 nucleotide sequence: TGTGCCAGCCGGGACAGGGTTTACGAGCAGTACTTC. Amino acids: CASRDRVYEQYF.

The J gene is TRBJ2-5, the V gene TRBV6-5; D is ambiguous. V was trimmed by 0 bases and J by 2 bases, leaving 7 bases between them. Germline values: CDR1 MNHEY, CDR2 SVGAGI. CDR3 length: 14 amino acids. In nucleotides, the CDR3 is TGTGCCAGCAGTTACTCGGCAGCGCAAGAGACCCAGTACTTC. As protein: CASSYSAAQETQYF.

This chain links TRBV10-2 with TRBJ1-4, with 10 bases that match TRBD1. Germline loops: CDR1 WSHSY, CDR2 SAAADI. This CDR3 is 15 amino acids long. After removal of 6 bases from V and 8 bases from J, the junction contained 9 bases not matched to a gene. The CDR3 region has the DNA TGCGCCAGCAGCCGCGCGGGACAGGGGTCGGAAAAACTGTTTTTT. This translates into CASSRAGQGSEKLFF.

The chain has TRBV15 and TRBJ2-2, with 8 bases aligning to TRBD2. The CDR3 has 14 residues. The V gene end was trimmed by 9 bases and the J gene end by 6 bases; junction bases not matched to a gene: 9. From germline, CDR1 is LNHNV and CDR2 YYDKDF (reference sequence). CDR3 DNA sequence: TGTGCCACGAGGGGACTAGTCTTCTCCGGGGAGCTGTTTTTT. The encoded protein is CATRGLVFSGELFF.